The 5 T cell receptor beta chains below come from one sample, sequenced in a study of T-cell reconstitution after alpha-beta-depleted transplantation in children. TCRbeta library preparation incorporated unique molecular identifiers. Each CDR3 protein gets one entry after TCRdb re-called the PCR reads with MiXCR. Of tens of thousands of distinct CDR3 sequences listed, 15% to 20% were seen once; the top ten hold 50% to 65%. The sequences come from PBMCs, mostly from graft donor cells, collected 360 days after TCRalphabeta/CD19-depleted stem cell transplant. The receptor source for this set is a male patient under 10 years old who had a stem cell transplant for acute lymphoblastic leukemia, so the T cells may come from the graft donor.

There are a few counts of this clonotype. The chain links TRBV3-1 to TRBJ2-3; no definite D call. CDR1 and CDR2 from the germline V gene are LGHDT and YNNKEL (reference sequence). The CDR3 has 15 residues. V dropped 5 bases and J dropped 2 bases, with 14 bases sitting between them. The CDR3 region has the DNA TGTGCCAGCAGCGACCCTAGGTTCCTCACAGATACGCAGTATTTT. It yields the protein CASSDPRFLTDTQYF.

The genes are TRBV4-2 and TRBJ2-3; 8 positions agree with TRBD2. CDR1 is LGHNA and CDR2 is YNFKEQ in the germline V gene. This CDR3 spans 16 amino acids. After removal of 1 base from V and 1 base from J, the junction contained 4 bases not matched to a gene. This CDR3 is CASSQAGGVRTDTQYF. CDR3 DNA: TGTGCCAGCAGCCAAGCGGGAGGGGTGCGCACAGATACGCAGTATTTT.

The V call is TRBV6-1, the J call TRBJ2-1, with TRBD2 identical over 9 bases. The J segment lost 7 bases and the V segment lost 6 bases, leaving 10 bases of the junction unmatched. Germline V gives CDR1 MNHNS, CDR2 SASEGT. This CDR3 contains 15 residues. In DNA form, the CDR3 reads TGTGCCAGCAGAACAACCTTTAGCGGGAGTAATGAGCAGTTCTTC. Protein sequence: CASRTTFSGSNEQFF.

This clonotype was seen only a few times. This chain links TRBV10-3 with TRBJ2-5, with D possibly called TRBD1 or TRBD2 (5 bases each). CDR3 length: 14 residues. Deletions cut 3 bases from V and 0 bases from J, with 8 bases between. Germline CDR1 and CDR2: ENHRY and SYGVKD. Here the CDR3 reads CAISDGTDQETQYF. CDR3 sequence (DNA): TGTGCCATCAGTGACGGGACGGACCAAGAGACCCAGTACTTC.

This clonotype was seen a few times. The rearrangement links TRBV5-1 to TRBJ2-1; D gene uncertain. Trimming cost V 4 bases and J 0 bases, with 2 bases left between them. The germline CDR1 and CDR2 sequences are SGHRS and YFSETQ. This CDR3 region has 12 residues. CDR3 nucleotides: TGCGCCAGCAGCGACTCCTACAATGAGCAGTTCTTC. Translating gives CASSDSYNEQFF.